This paragraph reports one T cell receptor (beta chain). The target antigen is unknown. Antigen-specific CD4+ T cells expanded by the ViraFEST assay with viral peptide pools were then sequenced. Isolating CD4+ T cells followed approximately 10 days of culture. SARS-CoV-2 infection was confirmed by PCR in the person between March and December 2020. This entry is derived from a study of vaccination effects on CD4 cells after COVID-19. In the study overall: A couple of convalescent patients gave samples 16 days and one week before vaccination.

The assay was immunoSEQ multiplex PCR, and TCRdb's table has in-frame clones only and misses some. Of about 24,000 clones in the sample, 60% to 80% were seen once. V lost 2 bases and J 5 bases, leaving 14 bases between the germline ends. The germline V gene has CDR1 KGHDR and CDR2 SFDVKD. CDR3 length: 15 residues. This chain links TRBV24-1 with TRBJ1-2, with a weak D call TRBD1 (5 bases). The sequenced sample was CD4+ T cells from PBMCs cultured with SARS-CoV-2 spike peptides, obtained before COVID-19 vaccination. This receptor was taken from a human donor who had a prior SARS-CoV-2 infection. The CDR3 loop is CATSDYGQGDYGYTF. The DNA for the CDR3 is TGTGCCACCAGTGATTACGGACAAGGGGATTATGGCTACACCTTC.